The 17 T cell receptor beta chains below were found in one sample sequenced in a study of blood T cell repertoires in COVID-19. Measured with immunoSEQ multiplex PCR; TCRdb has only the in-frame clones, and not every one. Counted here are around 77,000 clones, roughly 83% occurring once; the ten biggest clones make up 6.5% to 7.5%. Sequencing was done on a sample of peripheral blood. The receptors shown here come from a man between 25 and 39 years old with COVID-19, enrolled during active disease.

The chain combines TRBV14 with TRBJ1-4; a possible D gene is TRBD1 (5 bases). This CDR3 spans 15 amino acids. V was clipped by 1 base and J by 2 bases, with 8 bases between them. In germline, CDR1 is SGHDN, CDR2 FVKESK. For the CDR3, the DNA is TGTGCCAGCAGCCAAGTCCGGGGGACTAATGAAAAACTGTTTTTT. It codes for CASSQVRGTNEKLFF.

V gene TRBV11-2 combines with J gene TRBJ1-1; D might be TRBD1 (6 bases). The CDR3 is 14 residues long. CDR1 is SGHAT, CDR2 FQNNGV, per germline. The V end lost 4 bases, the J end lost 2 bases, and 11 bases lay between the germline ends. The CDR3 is CASSWEGGNTEAFF. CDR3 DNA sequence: TGTGCCAGCAGCTGGGAAGGGGGTAACACTGAAGCTTTCTTT.

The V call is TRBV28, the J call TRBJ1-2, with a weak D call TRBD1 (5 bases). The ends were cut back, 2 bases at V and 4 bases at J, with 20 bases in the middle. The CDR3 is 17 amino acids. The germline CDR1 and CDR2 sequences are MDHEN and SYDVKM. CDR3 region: CASSLTLSGKEGYGYTF. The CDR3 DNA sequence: TGTGCCAGCAGTTTAACTCTCTCAGGGAAGGAGGGCTATGGCTACACCTTC.

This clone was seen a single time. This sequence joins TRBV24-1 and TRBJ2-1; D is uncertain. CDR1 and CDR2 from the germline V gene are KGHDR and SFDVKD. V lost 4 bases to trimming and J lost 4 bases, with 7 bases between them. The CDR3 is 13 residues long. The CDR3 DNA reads TGTGCCACCAGTGACGACTCGTACAATGAGCAGTTCTTC. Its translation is CATSDDSYNEQFF.

The CDR3 loop is CASSFQGSGYGYTF. The CDR3 DNA sequence: TGTGCCAGCAGCTTTCAGGGCTCTGGCTATGGCTACACCTTC. The chain couples TRBV5-5 to TRBJ1-2; perhaps TRBD1 as D (5 bases). The CDR3 has 14 amino acids. Germline V gene sequence: CDR1 SGHKS, CDR2 YYEKEE (reference sequence). V lost 2 bases to trimming and J lost 4 bases, with 12 bases between them.

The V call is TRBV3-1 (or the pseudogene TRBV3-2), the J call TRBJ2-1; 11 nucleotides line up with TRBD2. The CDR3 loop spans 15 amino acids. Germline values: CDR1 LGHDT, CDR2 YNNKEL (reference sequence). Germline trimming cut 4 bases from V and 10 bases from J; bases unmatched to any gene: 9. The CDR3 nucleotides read TGTGCCAGCAGCCTAGCGGGAGGGATAACAAGGGAGCAGTTCTTC. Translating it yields CASSLAGGITREQFF.

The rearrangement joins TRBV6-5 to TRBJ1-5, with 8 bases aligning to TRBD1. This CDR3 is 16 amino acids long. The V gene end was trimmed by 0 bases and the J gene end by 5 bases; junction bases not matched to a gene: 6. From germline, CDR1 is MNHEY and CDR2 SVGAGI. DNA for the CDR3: TGTGCCAGCAGTTACTCTGGGACAGGTCCCTATCAGCCCCAGCATTTT. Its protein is CASSYSGTGPYQPQHF.

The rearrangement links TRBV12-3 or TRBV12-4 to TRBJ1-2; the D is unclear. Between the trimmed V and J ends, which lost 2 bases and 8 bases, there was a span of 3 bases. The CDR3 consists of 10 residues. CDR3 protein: CASSLSGYTF. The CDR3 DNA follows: TGTGCCAGCAGTTTATCGGGCTACACCTTC.

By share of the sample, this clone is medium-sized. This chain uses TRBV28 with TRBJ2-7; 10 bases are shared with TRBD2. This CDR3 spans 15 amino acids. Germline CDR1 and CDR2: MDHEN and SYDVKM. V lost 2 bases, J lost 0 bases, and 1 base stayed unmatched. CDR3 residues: CASSLVAGGSYEQYF. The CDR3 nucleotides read TGTGCCAGCAGTTTAGTAGCGGGAGGCTCCTACGAGCAGTACTTC.

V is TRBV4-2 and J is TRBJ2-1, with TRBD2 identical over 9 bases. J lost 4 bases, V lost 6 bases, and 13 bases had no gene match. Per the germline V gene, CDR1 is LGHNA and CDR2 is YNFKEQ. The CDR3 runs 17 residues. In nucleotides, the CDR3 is TGTGCCAGCAGGAAGGTAGCGGGAGTTGGCGGGTACAATGAGCAGTTCTTC. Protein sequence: CASRKVAGVGGYNEQFF.

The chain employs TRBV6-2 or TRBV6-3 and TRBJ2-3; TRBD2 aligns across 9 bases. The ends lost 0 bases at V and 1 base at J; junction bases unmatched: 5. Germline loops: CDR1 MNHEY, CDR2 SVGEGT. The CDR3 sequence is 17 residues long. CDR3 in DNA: TGTGCCAGCAGTTACTCGACGCGGGAGGGCGGCACAGATACGCAGTATTTT. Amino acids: CASSYSTREGGTDTQYF.

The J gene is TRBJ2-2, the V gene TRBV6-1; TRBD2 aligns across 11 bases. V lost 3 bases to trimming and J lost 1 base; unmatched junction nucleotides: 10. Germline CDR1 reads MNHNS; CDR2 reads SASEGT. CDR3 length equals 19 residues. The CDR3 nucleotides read TGTGCCAGCAGTGAGCTCCCACTAGCGGGAGTCGTGAACACCGGGGAGCTGTTTTTT. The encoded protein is CASSELPLAGVVNTGELFF.

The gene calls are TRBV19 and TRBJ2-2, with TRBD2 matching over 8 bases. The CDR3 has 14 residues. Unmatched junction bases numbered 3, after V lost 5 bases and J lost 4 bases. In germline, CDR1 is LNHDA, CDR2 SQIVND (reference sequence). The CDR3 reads CASSVSGITGELFF. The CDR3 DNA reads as TGTGCCAGTAGTGTTAGCGGGATCACCGGGGAGCTGTTTTTT. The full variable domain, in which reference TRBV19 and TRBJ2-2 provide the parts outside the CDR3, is DGGITQSPKYLFRKEGQNVTLSCEQNLNHDAMYWYRQDPGQGLRLIYYSQIVNDFQKGDIAEGYSVSREKKESFPLTVTSAQKNPTAFYLCASSVSGITGELFFGEGSRLTVL.

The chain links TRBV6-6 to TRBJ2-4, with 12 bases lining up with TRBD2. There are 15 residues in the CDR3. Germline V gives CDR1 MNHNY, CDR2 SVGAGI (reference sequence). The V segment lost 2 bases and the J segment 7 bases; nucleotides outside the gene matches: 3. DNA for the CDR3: TGTGCCAGCAGTTACGACGGGACTAGCGGGAACATTCAGTACTTC. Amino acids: CASSYDGTSGNIQYF.

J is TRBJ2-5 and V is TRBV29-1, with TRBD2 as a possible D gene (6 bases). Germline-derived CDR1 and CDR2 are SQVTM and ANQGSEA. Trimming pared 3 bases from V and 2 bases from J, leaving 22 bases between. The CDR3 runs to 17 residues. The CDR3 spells CSVDEGNWRDRQETQYF. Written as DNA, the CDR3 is TGCAGCGTTGACGAGGGCAATTGGCGGGACCGGCAAGAGACCCAGTACTTC.

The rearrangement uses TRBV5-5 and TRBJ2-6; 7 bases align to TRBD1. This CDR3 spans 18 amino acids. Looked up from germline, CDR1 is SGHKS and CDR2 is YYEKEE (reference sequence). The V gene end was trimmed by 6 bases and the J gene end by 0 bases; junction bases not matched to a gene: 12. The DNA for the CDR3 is TGTGCCAGCATCCCCCGAGGGACAGTAAGCTCTGGGGCCAACGTCCTGACTTTC. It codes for CASIPRGTVSSGANVLTF.

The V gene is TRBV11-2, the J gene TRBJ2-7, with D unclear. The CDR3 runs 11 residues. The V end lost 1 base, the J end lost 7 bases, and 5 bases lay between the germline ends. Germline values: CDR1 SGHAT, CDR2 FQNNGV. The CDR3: CASSLVTEQYF. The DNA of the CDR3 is TGTGCCAGCAGCTTAGTTACTGAGCAGTACTTC.